This T cell receptor (beta chain) was obtained from a study of T-cell reconstitution after alpha-beta-depleted transplantation in children. This clonotype was detected ten times or more. Its antigen is not identified. Unique molecular identifiers were incorporated during preparation of the TCRbeta library. Using its own MiXCR run on the PCR reads, TCRdb lists one record per CDR3 protein. The sample carries 480,000 or so distinct CDR3 sequences, about 10% recorded once. V gave up 6 bases and J gave up 2 bases, with 11 bases separating them. From germline, CDR1 is SGHRS and CDR2 YFSETQ. This CDR3 has 13 residues. Study observations and caveats: High day-60 TCRbeta diversity in some patients came from surviving recipient T cells and thymic progenitors. Fresh T-cell production supplied most of the T-cell counts and diversity seen one year after transplant.

The source was PBMCs, collected before TCRalphabeta/CD19-depleted stem cell transplant. The TCR originated in a child aged 2 to 10 with inherited bone marrow failure, due to receive a stem cell transplant. V gene TRBV5-1 combines with J gene TRBJ1-2; D unresolved. CDR3 nucleotide sequence: TGCGCCAGCACTCCTGGCGCAAACTATGGCTACACCTTC. Translating it yields CASTPGANYGYTF.